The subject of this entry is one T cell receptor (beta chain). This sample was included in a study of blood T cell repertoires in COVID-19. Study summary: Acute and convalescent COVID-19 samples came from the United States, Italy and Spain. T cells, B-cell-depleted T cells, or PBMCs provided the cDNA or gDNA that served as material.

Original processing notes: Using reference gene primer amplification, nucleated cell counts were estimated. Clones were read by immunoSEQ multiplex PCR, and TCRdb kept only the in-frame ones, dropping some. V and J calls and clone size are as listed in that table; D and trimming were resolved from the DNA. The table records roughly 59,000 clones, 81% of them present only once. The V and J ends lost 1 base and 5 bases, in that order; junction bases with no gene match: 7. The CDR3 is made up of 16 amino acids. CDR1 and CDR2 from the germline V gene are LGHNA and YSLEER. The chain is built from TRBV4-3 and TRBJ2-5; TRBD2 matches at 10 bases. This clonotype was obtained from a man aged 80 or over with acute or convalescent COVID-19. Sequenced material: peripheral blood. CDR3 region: CASSQALSSGGETQYF. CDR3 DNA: TGCGCCAGCAGCCAAGCTTTAAGTAGCGGGGGGGAGACCCAGTACTTC.